These T cell receptor beta chains were read from a single sample in a study of cytomegalovirus exposure and HLA in healthy donors. The data were produced by immunoSEQ multiplex PCR, yet TCRdb's version contains in-frame clones alone and is incomplete. This table holds some 130,000 clones, approximately 84% found once. Source material: PBMCs. Source of these receptors: a woman aged 18-29 years in good health and CMV-seronegative. Both conserved end residues are part of each CDR3. The order of the fields is J gene, V gene, D gene, clone size, CDR3 protein, CDR3 DNA. D genes are given only for firm matches. Size is omitted from some rows. Given values are once, few, many or a class for expanded clones.

J: TRBJ2-2
V: TRBV11-2
D: -
size: -
CDR3: CASSVQGTYTGELFF
DNA: TGTGCCAGCAGCGTGCAGGGGACATACACCGGGGAGCTGTTTTTT

J: TRBJ2-5
V: TRBV29-1
D: TRBD1
size: -
CDR3: CSVVPPGQGGQRTQYF
DNA: TGCAGCGTTGTACCACCGGGACAGGGTGGCCAAAGGACCCAGTACTTC

J: TRBJ1-1
V: TRBV6-5
D: -
size: -
CDR3: CASRDGGEGTTEAFF
DNA: TGTGCCAGCAGGGACGGGGGGGAGGGAACCACTGAAGCTTTCTTT

J: TRBJ2-3
V: TRBV19
D: -
size: -
CDR3: CASSSRGEVSTDTQYF
DNA: TGTGCCAGTAGCTCCAGGGGGGAAGTAAGCACAGATACGCAGTATTTT

J: TRBJ1-1
V: TRBV6-5
D: -
size: -
CDR3: CASSYSSDTEAFF
DNA: TGTGCCAGCAGTTACTCGAGTGACACTGAAGCTTTCTTT

J: TRBJ1-5
V: TRBV7-2
D: TRBD1
size: -
CDR3: CASSSTGVPNQPQHF
DNA: TGTGCCAGCAGCTCGACAGGGGTCCCCAATCAGCCCCAGCATTTT

J: TRBJ2-1
V: TRBV27
D: TRBD2
size: -
CDR3: CASSLGPRGGLAGADNEQFF
DNA: TGTGCCAGCAGTCTTGGACCTAGGGGGGGACTAGCGGGAGCGGACAATGAGCAGTTCTTC

J: TRBJ2-7
V: TRBV11-2
D: -
size: -
CDR3: CASSLLQSYEQYF
DNA: TGTGCCAGCAGCTTATTGCAGTCGTACGAGCAGTACTTC

J: TRBJ2-3
V: TRBV9
D: -
size: -
CDR3: CASSGGTARTQYF
DNA: TGTGCCAGCAGCGGCGGGACAGCCCGTACGCAGTATTTT

J: TRBJ1-1
V: TRBV11-2
D: -
size: -
CDR3: CASSLDTQGEAFF
DNA: TGTGCCAGCAGCTTAGATACGCAGGGTGAAGCTTTCTTT

J: TRBJ2-7
V: TRBV10-3
D: TRBD1
size: -
CDR3: CAYSDRAGYEQYF
DNA: TGTGCCTACTCGGACAGGGCTGGCTACGAGCAGTACTTC

J: TRBJ1-1
V: TRBV19
D: -
size: few
CDR3: CASSMDRGHQYTEAFF
DNA: TGTGCCAGTAGTATGGATCGAGGACATCAGTACACTGAAGCTTTCTTT

J: TRBJ2-5
V: TRBV18
D: -
size: few
CDR3: CASSPRKGMQETQYF
DNA: TGTGCCAGCTCACCCCGAAAGGGGATGCAGGAGACCCAGTACTTC

J: TRBJ2-1
V: TRBV7-9
D: TRBD2
size: few
CDR3: CASSLTRPRRGLALNEQFF
DNA: TGTGCCAGCAGCTTAACTCGCCCCCGACGGGGACTAGCGCTCAATGAGCAGTTCTTC

J: TRBJ2-3
V: TRBV30
D: TRBD1
size: -
CDR3: CAWARQGASDTQYF
DNA: TGTGCCTGGGCTAGACAGGGGGCCTCAGATACGCAGTATTTT

J: TRBJ2-6
V: TRBV10-1
D: -
size: -
CDR3: CASSDPKLDGNVLTF
DNA: TGCGCCAGCAGTGACCCGAAATTAGACGGGAACGTCCTGACTTTC

J: TRBJ2-2
V: TRBV6-4
D: TRBD2
size: once
CDR3: CASSPRLAGSTGELFF
DNA: TGTGCCAGCAGCCCGCGACTAGCGGGAAGCACCGGGGAGCTGTTTTTT

J: TRBJ2-1
V: TRBV30
D: TRBD2
size: -
CDR3: CAWSSGTSRGYNEQFF
DNA: TGTGCCTGGAGTTCCGGGACTAGCCGGGGTTACAATGAGCAGTTCTTC

J: TRBJ2-7
V: TRBV30
D: -
size: -
CDR3: CAWSAQTYEQYF
DNA: TGTGCCTGGAGTGCACAGACCTACGAGCAGTACTTC

J: TRBJ1-4
V: TRBV29-1
D: TRBD1
size: -
CDR3: CSVTTGHPVNEKLFF
DNA: TGCAGCGTTACGACAGGGCATCCAGTTAATGAAAAACTGTTTTTT

J: TRBJ1-3
V: TRBV5-1
D: -
size: -
CDR3: CASSVGASGNTIYF
DNA: TGCGCCAGCAGCGTGGGAGCCTCTGGAAACACCATATATTTT

J: TRBJ1-2
V: TRBV7-9
D: TRBD1
size: -
CDR3: CSSIQGPGQGQYGYTF
DNA: TGTTCCAGCATCCAGGGACCCGGACAGGGCCAGTATGGCTACACCTTC

J: TRBJ1-1
V: TRBV7-2
D: -
size: -
CDR3: CASSLEGVRTEAFF
DNA: TGTGCCAGCAGCTTAGAAGGGGTCAGGACTGAAGCTTTCTTT